This record covers a single TCR beta chain. Its specificity is not known. The sample is drawn from a study of long-term antiretroviral therapy in people with HIV. Findings and limits, study-wide: Neither ART adherence, viral resistance nor therapy changes were documented. HIV repertoires showed narrower CDR3 length ranges than controls.

Version v3.0 of the immunoSEQ assay ran at survey level. Profiled with immunoSEQ multiplex PCR; TCRdb holds only in-frame clones, not every one. The sample has around 20,000 clones, roughly 70% seen once. V lost 5 bases, J lost 5 bases, and 13 bases lay in between. The CDR3 spans 13 residues. Germline CDR1 SGHAT, CDR2 FQNNGV. The input for sequencing was unsorted PBMCs, taken 0.5 years before starting antiretroviral therapy. The chain has TRBV11-2 and TRBJ2-7, with D perhaps matching TRBD1 (6 bases). The sequence came from a man between 18 and 35 years old with HIV. DNA of the CDR3: TGTGCCAGCAGCCCTGGGGGCCAGGACGAGCAGTACTTC. As protein: CASSPGGQDEQYF.